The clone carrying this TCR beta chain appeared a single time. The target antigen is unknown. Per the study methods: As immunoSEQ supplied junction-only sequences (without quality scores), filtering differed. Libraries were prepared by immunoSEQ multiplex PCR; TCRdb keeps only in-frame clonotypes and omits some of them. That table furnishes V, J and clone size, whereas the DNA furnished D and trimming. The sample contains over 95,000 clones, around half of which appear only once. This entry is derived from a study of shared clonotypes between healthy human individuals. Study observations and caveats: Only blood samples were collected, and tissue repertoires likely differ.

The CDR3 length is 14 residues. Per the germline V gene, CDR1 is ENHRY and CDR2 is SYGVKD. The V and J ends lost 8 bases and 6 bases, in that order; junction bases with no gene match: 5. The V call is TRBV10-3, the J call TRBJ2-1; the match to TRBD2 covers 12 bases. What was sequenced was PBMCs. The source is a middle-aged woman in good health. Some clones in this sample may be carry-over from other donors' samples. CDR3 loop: CAISASGRGNEQFF. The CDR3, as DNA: TGTGCCATCTCCGCTAGCGGGAGGGGCAATGAGCAGTTCTTC.